This passage covers 10 T cell receptor beta chains from one sample sequenced in a study of T cell responses to AZD1222 COVID-19 vaccine. Assay used: immunoSEQ multiplex PCR; TCRdb lists only in-frame clones, some missing. The sample yields 140,000 to 150,000 clones, about 90% seen once. This specimen consisted of peripheral blood, obtained on day 0 of AZD1222 vaccination. Receptors originate from an adult in good health.

V usage is TRBV7-2 and J usage is TRBJ2-5; the D gene is possibly TRBD2 (6 bases). The CDR3 totals 14 residues. Germline V gene sequence: CDR1 SGHTA, CDR2 FQGNSA. Between the trimmed V and J ends, which lost 1 base and 4 bases, there was a span of 10 bases. The CDR3 sequence is CASSLERVRETQYF. In nucleotides, the CDR3 is TGTGCCAGCAGCTTAGAGCGGGTGCGAGAGACCCAGTACTTC.

The rearrangement uses TRBV6-2 or TRBV6-3 and TRBJ2-7; perhaps TRBD1 as D (6 bases). With 5 bases removed from V and 0 bases from J, the gap between germline ends came to 11 bases. The germline gives CDR1 MNHEY, CDR2 SVGEGT. This CDR3 is built from 14 residues. As DNA, the CDR3 is TGTGCCAGCAGTCCCCGACAGGACTCCTACGAGCAGTACTTC. It codes for CASSPRQDSYEQYF.

The rearrangement links TRBV19 to TRBJ1-1; D is unclear. Trimming removed 3 bases at V and 3 bases at J, with 11 bases between. CDR1 and CDR2 (germline): LNHDA, SQIVND (reference sequence). The CDR3 runs 14 residues. The CDR3 DNA sequence: TGTGCCAGTAGTATTGCGCGCGCCGACACTGAAGCTTTCTTT. Translating gives CASSIARADTEAFF.

The rearrangement links TRBV4-2 to TRBJ1-5; no firm D call. Germline V gene sequence: CDR1 LGHNA, CDR2 YNFKEQ. The CDR3 spans 13 residues. The V and J ends lost 1 base and 4 bases respectively, with 5 bases between them. The CDR3 bases are TGTGCCAGCAGCCAAGCGAGGAATCAGCCCCAGCATTTT. Its protein is CASSQARNQPQHF.

The chain recombines TRBV13 with TRBJ2-1, with unresolved D. Germline CDR1 reads PRHDT; CDR2 reads FYEKMQ (reference sequence). This CDR3 is built from 15 residues. Trimming removed 7 bases at V and 4 bases at J, with 17 bases between. Written as DNA, the CDR3 is TGTGCCAGCATCCCTCTAGGGCCGCATTACAATGAGCAGTTCTTC. Protein sequence: CASIPLGPHYNEQFF.

This sequence joins TRBV6-2 or TRBV6-3 and TRBJ1-2, with D tentatively TRBD1 (5 bases). Germline V gives CDR1 MNHEY, CDR2 SVGEGT. The CDR3 totals 12 residues. V was cut by 4 bases and J by 5 bases, with 8 bases left in between. CDR3 sequence: CASSSGWYGYTF. CDR3 coding DNA: TGTGCCAGCAGTTCAGGGTGGTATGGCTACACCTTC.

The chain recombines TRBV5-6 with TRBJ1-5; D may be TRBD1 (5 bases). There are 15 residues in the CDR3. Germline V gives CDR1 SGHDT, CDR2 YYEEEE. Deletions cut 4 bases from V and 7 bases from J, with 18 bases between. CDR3 loop: CASSPGVRDGQPQHF. The CDR3 bases are TGTGCCAGCAGCCCGGGCGTCAGGGATGGACAGCCCCAGCATTTT.

The chain is built from TRBV28 and TRBJ2-3, with D possibly being TRBD2 (5 bases). The CDR3 has 14 residues. The V end was cut by 10 bases, the J end by 0 bases, with 14 bases between. Germline V gene data show CDR1 as MDHEN and CDR2 as SYDVKM. The CDR3 sequence: CANAAEVSTDTQYF. CDR3 coding DNA: TGTGCCAACGCGGCGGAGGTCAGCACAGATACGCAGTATTTT.

This sequence joins TRBV18 and TRBJ2-7; 13 bases match TRBD2. Trimming took 2 bases from V and 7 from J; bases not matched to a gene: 8. The CDR3 is 16 residues long. Per germline, CDR1 KGHSH and CDR2 LQKENI. The CDR3 spells CASSPTLAGGISEQYF. The CDR3 DNA reads TGTGCCAGCTCACCAACACTAGCGGGGGGGATCAGTGAGCAGTACTTC.

The V and J genes are TRBV7-2 and TRBJ1-2; D is perhaps TRBD1 (6 bases). V was cut by 2 bases and J by 4 bases, with 8 bases left in between. The CDR3 runs 13 residues. CDR1 is SGHTA and CDR2 is FQGNSA in the germline V gene. CDR3 in DNA: TGTGCCAGCAGCTTAAGAGGGGGCTATGGCTACACCTTC. It is translated as CASSLRGGYGYTF.